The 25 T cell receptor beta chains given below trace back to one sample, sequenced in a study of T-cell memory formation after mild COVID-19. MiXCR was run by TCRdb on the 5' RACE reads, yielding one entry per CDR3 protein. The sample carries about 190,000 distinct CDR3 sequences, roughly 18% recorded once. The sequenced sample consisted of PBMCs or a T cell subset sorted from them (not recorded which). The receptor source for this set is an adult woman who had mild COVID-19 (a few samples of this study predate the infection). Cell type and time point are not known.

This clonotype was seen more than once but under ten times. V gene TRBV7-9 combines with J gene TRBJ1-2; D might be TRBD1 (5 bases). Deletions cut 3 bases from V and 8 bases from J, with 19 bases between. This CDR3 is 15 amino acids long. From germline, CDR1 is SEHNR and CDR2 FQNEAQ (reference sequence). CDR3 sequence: CASSLQGDSLEGYTF. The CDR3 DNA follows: TGTGCCAGCAGCTTGCAGGGAGACTCCCTGGAAGGCTACACCTTC.

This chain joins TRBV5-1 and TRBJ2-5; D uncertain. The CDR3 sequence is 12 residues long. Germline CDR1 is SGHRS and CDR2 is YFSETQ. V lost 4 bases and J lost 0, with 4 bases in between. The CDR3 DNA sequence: TGCGCCAGCAGCGTGGACCAAGAGACCCAGTACTTC. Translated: CASSVDQETQYF.

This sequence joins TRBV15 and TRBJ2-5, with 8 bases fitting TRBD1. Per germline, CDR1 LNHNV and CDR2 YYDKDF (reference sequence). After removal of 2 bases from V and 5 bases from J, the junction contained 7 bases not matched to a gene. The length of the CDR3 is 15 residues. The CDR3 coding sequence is TGTGCCACCAGCAGACCCCCAGGGGGCCGGGAGACCCAGTACTTC. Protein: CATSRPPGGRETQYF.

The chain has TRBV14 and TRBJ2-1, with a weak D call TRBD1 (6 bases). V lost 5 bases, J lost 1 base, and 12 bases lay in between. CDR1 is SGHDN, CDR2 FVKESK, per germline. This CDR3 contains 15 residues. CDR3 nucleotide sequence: TGTGCCAGCAGCAGGACAGCCCGATCCTACAATGAGCAGTTCTTC. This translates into CASSRTARSYNEQFF.

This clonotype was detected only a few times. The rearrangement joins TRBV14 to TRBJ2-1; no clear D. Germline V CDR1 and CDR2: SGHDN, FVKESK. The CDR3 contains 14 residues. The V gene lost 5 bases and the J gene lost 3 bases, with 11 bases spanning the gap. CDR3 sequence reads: CASSGRALYNEQFF. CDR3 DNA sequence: TGTGCCAGCAGCGGCCGAGCGCTCTACAATGAGCAGTTCTTC. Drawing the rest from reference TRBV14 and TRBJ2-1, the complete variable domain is EAGVTQFPSHSVIEKGQTVTLRCDPISGHDNLYWYRRVMGKEIKFLLHFVKESKQDESGMPNNRFLAERTGGTYSTLKVQPAELEDSGVYFCASSGRALYNEQFFGPGTRLTVL.

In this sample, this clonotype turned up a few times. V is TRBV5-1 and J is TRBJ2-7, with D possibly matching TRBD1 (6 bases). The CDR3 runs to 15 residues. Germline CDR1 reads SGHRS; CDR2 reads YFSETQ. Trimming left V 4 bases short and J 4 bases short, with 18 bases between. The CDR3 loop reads CASSPGQPRQYEQYF. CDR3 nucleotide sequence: TGCGCCAGCAGCCCCGGACAGCCTCGGCAATACGAGCAGTACTTC.

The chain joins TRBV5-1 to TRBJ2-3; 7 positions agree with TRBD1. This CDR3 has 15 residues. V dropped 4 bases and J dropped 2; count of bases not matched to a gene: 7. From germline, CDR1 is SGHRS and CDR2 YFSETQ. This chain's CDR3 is CASSQVGQVTDTQYF. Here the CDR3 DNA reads TGCGCCAGCAGCCAGGTTGGACAGGTCACAGATACGCAGTATTTT.

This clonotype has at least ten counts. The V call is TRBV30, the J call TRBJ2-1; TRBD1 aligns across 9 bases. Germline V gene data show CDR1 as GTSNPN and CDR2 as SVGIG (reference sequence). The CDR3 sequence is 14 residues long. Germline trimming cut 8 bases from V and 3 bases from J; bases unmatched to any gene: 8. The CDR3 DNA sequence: TGTGCCAGATCCACAGGGGGCATCTACAATGAGCAGTTCTTC. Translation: CARSTGGIYNEQFF. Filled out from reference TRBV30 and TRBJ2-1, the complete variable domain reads SQTIHQWPATLVQPVGSPLSLECTVEGTSNPNLYWYRQAAGRGLQLLFYSVGIGQISSEVPQNLSASRPQDRQFILSSKKLLLSDSGFYLCARSTGGIYNEQFFGPGTRLTVL.

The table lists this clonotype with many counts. CDR3 sequence: CASSQDRKNTEAFF. As DNA, the CDR3 is TGTGCCAGCTCACAGGACAGAAAGAACACTGAAGCTTTCTTT. The chain is built from TRBV18 and TRBJ1-1; TRBD1 might be the D (6 bases). The length of the CDR3 is 14 residues. The V end lost 4 bases, the J end lost 1 base, and 10 bases lay between the germline ends. Germline V gives CDR1 KGHSH, CDR2 LQKENI.

This CDR3 reads CASSARFFVNAEAFF. CDR3 bases: TGTGCCAGCAGCGCCCGGTTCTTCGTAAACGCTGAAGCTTTCTTT. The chain combines TRBV7-2 with TRBJ1-1; no firm D call. CDR3 length equals 15 residues. Per the germline V gene, CDR1 is SGHTA and CDR2 is FQGNSA. The V and J ends lost 5 bases and 6 bases respectively, with 19 bases between them.

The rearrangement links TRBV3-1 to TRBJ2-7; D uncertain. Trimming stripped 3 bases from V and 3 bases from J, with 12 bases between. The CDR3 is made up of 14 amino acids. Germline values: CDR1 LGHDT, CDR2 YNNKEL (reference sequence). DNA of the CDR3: TGTGCCAGCAGCCAGCGGCGTACCCTCTACGAGCAGTACTTC. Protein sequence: CASSQRRTLYEQYF.

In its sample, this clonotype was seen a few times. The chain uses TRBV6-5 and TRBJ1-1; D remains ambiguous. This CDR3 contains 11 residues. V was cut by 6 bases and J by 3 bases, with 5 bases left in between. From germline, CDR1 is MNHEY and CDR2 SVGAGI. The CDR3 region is CASSGDTEAFF. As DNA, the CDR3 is TGTGCCAGCAGCGGGGACACTGAAGCTTTCTTT.

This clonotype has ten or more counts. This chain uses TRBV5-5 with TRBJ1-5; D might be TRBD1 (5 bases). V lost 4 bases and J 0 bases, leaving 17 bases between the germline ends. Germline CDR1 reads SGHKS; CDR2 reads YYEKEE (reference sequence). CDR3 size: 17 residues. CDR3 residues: CASSPLGGDSSNQPQHF. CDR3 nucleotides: TGTGCCAGCAGCCCCTTGGGAGGGGATTCTAGCAATCAGCCCCAGCATTTT.

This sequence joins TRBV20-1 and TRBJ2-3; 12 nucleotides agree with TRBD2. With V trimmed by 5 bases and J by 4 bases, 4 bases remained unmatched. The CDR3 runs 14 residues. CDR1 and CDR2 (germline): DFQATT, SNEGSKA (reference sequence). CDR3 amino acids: CSAATSGSADTQYF. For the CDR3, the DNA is TGCAGTGCTGCGACTAGCGGGAGCGCAGATACGCAGTATTTT.

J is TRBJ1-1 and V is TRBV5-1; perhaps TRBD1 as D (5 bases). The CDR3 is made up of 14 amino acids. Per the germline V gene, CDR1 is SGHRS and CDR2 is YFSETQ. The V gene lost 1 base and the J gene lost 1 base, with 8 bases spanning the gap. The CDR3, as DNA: TGCGCCAGCAGCTTGAACAGGAGGAACACTGAAGCTTTCTTT. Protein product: CASSLNRRNTEAFF.

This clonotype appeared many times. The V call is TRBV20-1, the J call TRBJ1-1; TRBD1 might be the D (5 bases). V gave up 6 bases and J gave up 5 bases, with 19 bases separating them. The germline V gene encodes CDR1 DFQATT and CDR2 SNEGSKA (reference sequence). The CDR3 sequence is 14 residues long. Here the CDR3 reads CSADVGKGRTEAFF. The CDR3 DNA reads TGCAGTGCAGACGTGGGGAAGGGACGGACTGAAGCTTTCTTT.

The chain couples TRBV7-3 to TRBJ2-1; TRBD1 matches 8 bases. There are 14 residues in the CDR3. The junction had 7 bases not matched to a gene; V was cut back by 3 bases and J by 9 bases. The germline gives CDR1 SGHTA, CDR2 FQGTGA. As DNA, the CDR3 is TGTGCCAGCAGCTTCGGGACAGGTTGGAGTGAGCAGTTCTTC. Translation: CASSFGTGWSEQFF.

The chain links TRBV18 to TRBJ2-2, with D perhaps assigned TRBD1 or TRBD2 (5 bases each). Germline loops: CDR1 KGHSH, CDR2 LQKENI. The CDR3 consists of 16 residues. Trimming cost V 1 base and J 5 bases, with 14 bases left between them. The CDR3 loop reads CASSPREWGRTGELFF. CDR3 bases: TGTGCCAGCTCACCACGGGAATGGGGACGGACCGGGGAGCTGTTTTTT.

Here the CDR3 reads CASSPSGGLLPLHF. CDR3 coding DNA: TGTGCCAGCTCACCTTCCGGCGGACTATTGCCCCTCCACTTT. The J gene is TRBJ1-6, the V gene TRBV18, with D hard to call. The CDR3 consists of 14 residues. Germline V gene sequence: CDR1 KGHSH, CDR2 LQKENI. The V gene lost 3 bases and the J gene lost 13 bases, with 16 bases spanning the gap.

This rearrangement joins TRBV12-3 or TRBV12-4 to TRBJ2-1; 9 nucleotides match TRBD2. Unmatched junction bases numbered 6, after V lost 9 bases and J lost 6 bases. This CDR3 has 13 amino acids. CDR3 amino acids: CARSVSGGNEQFF. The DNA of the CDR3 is TGTGCCAGAAGTGTTAGCGGGGGCAATGAGCAGTTCTTC.

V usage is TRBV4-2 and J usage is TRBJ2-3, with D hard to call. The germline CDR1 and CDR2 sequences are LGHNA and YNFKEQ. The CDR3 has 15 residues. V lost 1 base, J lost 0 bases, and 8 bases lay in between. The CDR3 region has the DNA TGTGCCAGCAGCCAAGGTGACATTAGCACAGATACGCAGTATTTT. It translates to CASSQGDISTDTQYF.

CDR3 sequence (DNA): TGCGCCAGCAGCTTGAGTACGGGCGTGGGGAACACTGAAGCTTTCTTT. This codes for CASSLSTGVGNTEAFF. The J gene is TRBJ1-1, the V gene TRBV5-1; D unclear. The germline V and J ends were trimmed by 1 base and 1 base, with 14 bases remaining between them. Germline V lookup: CDR1 SGHRS, CDR2 YFSETQ. This CDR3 has 16 amino acids.

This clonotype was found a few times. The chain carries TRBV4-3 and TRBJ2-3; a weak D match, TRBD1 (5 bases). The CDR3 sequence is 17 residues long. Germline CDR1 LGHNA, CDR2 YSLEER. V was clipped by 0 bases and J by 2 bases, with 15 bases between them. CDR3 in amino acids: CASSQEVRWGLTDTQYF. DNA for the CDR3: TGCGCCAGCAGCCAAGAGGTTAGGTGGGGCCTCACAGATACGCAGTATTTT.

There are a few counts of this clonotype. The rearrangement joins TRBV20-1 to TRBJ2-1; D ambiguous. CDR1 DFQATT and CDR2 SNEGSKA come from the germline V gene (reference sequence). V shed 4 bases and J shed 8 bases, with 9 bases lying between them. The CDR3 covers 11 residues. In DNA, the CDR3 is TGCAGTGCTACTAGGAGTGATGAGCAGTTCTTC. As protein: CSATRSDEQFF.

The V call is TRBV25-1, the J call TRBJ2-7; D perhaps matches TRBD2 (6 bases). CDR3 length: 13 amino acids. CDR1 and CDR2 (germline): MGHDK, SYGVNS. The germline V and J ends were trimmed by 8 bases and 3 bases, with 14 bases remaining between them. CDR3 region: CASGGSGSYEQYF. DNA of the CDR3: TGTGCCAGCGGGGGGTCAGGGAGCTACGAGCAGTACTTC.